This is a list of T cell receptor beta chains from one sample in a study of CD8+CD57+ T cells in acquired aplastic anemia. Via MiXCR, TCRdb re-called the reads, giving one row per CDR3 protein. The sample includes 150,000 to 200,000 distinct CDR3 sequences, less than 65% of them seen just once. Sequencing used sorted CD4+, CD8+, or CD8+CD57+ T cells (not recorded which) from PBMCs. Receptors were obtained from a human donor with severe aplastic anemia or a healthy control (not recorded which). The CDR3 runs from the conserved cysteine through the conserved F or W. The D gene is left open where the match is weak. Not all rows give a size; the values are once, few, many and, for expanded clones, a class.

>TRBJ2-5|TRBV9|-|-
CASSALPTDGGGEETQYF
TGTGCCAGCAGCGCGCTCCCTACCGACGGGGGTGGCGAGGAGACCCAGTACTTC
>TRBJ1-5|TRBV6-2/TRBV6-3|-|-
CASSPTGEHQHF
TGTGCCAGCAGCCCGACAGGAGAGCATCAGCATTTT
>TRBJ1-1|TRBV25-1|-|-
CSSRRTSSTEAFF
TGTTCCAGCAGGAGGACCTCGAGCACTGAAGCTTTCTTT
>TRBJ2-6|TRBV10-3|-|once
CAITPDSGANVLTF
TGTGCCATCACCCCAGACTCTGGGGCCAACGTCCTGACTTTC
>TRBJ1-5|TRBV19|-|few
CASSIRQGGYQPQHF
TGTGCCAGTAGTATAAGGCAGGGAGGGTATCAGCCCCAGCATTTT
>TRBJ2-2|TRBV5-1|-|few
CASSLARTRSSGELFF
TGCGCCAGCAGCTTGGCTAGGACCCGTTCTAGCGGGGAGCTGTTTTTT
>TRBJ1-4|TRBV20-1|TRBD1|-
CSARRQGVVEKLFF
TGCAGTGCTAGAAGACAGGGGGTGGTTGAAAAACTGTTTTTT
>TRBJ2-1|TRBV2|-|-
CASTLDNEQFF
TGTGCCAGCACTTTGGACAATGAGCAGTTCTTC
>TRBJ2-7|TRBV7-8|-|few
CASSLYSTGNEQYF
TGTGCCAGCAGCTTATACTCAACAGGTAACGAGCAGTACTTC
>TRBJ2-1|TRBV15|TRBD1|-
CATSNLQGAPRYNEQFF
TGTGCCACCAGCAACCTACAGGGGGCGCCTCGGTACAATGAGCAGTTCTTC
>TRBJ2-7|TRBV6-5|TRBD1|-
CASSYSKGAYEQYF
TGTGCCAGCAGTTACTCGAAGGGGGCGTATGAGCAGTACTTC
>TRBJ2-2|TRBV12-3/TRBV12-4|-|-
CASSRSGAEAGELFF
TGTGCCAGCAGTCGTAGCGGCGCAGAGGCCGGGGAGCTGTTTTTT
>TRBJ1-2|TRBV11-2|-|many
CASRTGGTNYGYTF
TGTGCCAGCAGAACGGGGGGGACAAACTATGGCTACACCTTC
>TRBJ1-2|TRBV6-5|TRBD1|-
CASSLDRGPSGYTF
TGTGCCAGCAGTTTGGACAGGGGGCCAAGCGGCTACACCTTC
>TRBJ2-5|TRBV7-9|-|many
CASSPTWGNQETQYF
TGTGCCAGCAGCCCCACGTGGGGGAACCAAGAGACCCAGTACTTC
>TRBJ2-1|TRBV7-9|-|many
CASSPQTSYNEQFF
TGTGCCAGCAGCCCCCAGACTTCCTACAATGAGCAGTTCTTC
>TRBJ2-7|TRBV20-1|-|-
CSARGTDAYEQYF
TGCAGTGCGAGGGGGACGGACGCCTACGAGCAGTACTTC
>TRBJ2-7|TRBV20-1|TRBD1|-
CSARGDRATSYEQYF
TGCAGTGCTAGGGGGGACAGGGCAACCTCCTACGAGCAGTACTTC
>TRBJ2-7|TRBV15|-|-
CATSREVRAATYEQYF
TGTGCCACCAGCAGAGAGGTGAGGGCAGCTACCTACGAGCAGTACTTC
>TRBJ2-3|TRBV9|TRBD2|-
CASSPRVAGGYYTDTQYF
TGTGCCAGCAGCCCCCGGGTAGCGGGGGGCTATTACACAGATACGCAGTATTTT
>TRBJ2-5|TRBV5-1|-|-
CASSLAGVSQETQYF
TGCGCCAGCAGCTTGGCGGGTGTCAGCCAAGAGACCCAGTACTTC
>TRBJ2-7|TRBV7-9|-|many
CTSSNGDYEQYF
TGTACCAGCAGTAACGGGGACTACGAGCAGTACTTC
>TRBJ1-5|TRBV7-9|TRBD1|-
CASSLRTGLHQPQHF
TGTGCCAGCAGCTTACGGACAGGGCTGCATCAGCCCCAGCATTTT
>TRBJ1-1|TRBV2|TRBD1|-
CASRRTGDEAFF
TGTGCCAGCAGAAGGACAGGGGATGAAGCTTTCTTT
>TRBJ2-3|TRBV11-2|TRBD2|-
CASDRTSVDTQYF
TGTGCCAGCGACCGGACTAGCGTTGATACGCAGTATTTT
>TRBJ2-4|TRBV24-1|-|-
CATTALSGFKNIQYF
TGTGCCACCACCGCCCTTAGCGGATTCAAAAACATTCAGTACTTC
>TRBJ2-3|TRBV7-8|TRBD1|-
CASSNRGRSTDTQYF
TGTGCCAGCAGCAACAGGGGGCGAAGCACAGATACGCAGTATTTT
>TRBJ1-1|TRBV7-3|-|-
CASSLTYGLNTEAFF
TGTGCCAGCAGCTTAACTTATGGACTCAACACTGAAGCTTTCTTT
>TRBJ1-1|TRBV10-2|-|-
CASSPENLEAFF
TGCGCCAGCTCCCCCGAGAATCTTGAAGCTTTCTTT